The next 13 T cell receptor beta chains were all read from a single sample in a study of shared clonotypes between healthy human individuals. Profiling relied on immunoSEQ multiplex PCR, and the TCRdb table lists in-frame clones only, not all of them. The sample has about a million clones; 60% to 80% are singletons. Sequencing input: memory CD4+ T cells from PBMCs. The subset denotes: CD45RA-negative fraction. The receptors stem from a man between 18 and 29 years old in good health. Some clones in this sample may be carry-over from other donors' samples.

The V gene is TRBV28, the J gene TRBJ2-5, with TRBD1 identical over 11 bases. The trim removed 6 bases at V and 5 bases at J, leaving 8 bases unmatched. The germline CDR1 and CDR2 sequences are MDHEN and SYDVKM. The CDR3 loop spans 15 amino acids. The CDR3 sequence: CASRHRDRGLETQYF. CDR3 in DNA: TGTGCCAGCAGACACCGGGACAGGGGGTTGGAGACCCAGTACTTC.

This clone has just a few counts. This sequence joins TRBV6-6 and TRBJ1-5, with 7 positions matching TRBD1. This CDR3 has 14 residues. V shed 6 bases and J 3 bases; nucleotides not matched to a gene: 5. Germline CDR1 reads MNHNY; CDR2 reads SVGAGI (reference sequence). The CDR3 region has the DNA TGTGCCAGCAGCCCGGACAGGCTCAATCAGCCCCAGCATTTT. Translating it yields CASSPDRLNQPQHF.

CDR3 region: CASSIQDRGYEQYF. CDR3 coding DNA: TGTGCCAGTAGTATCCAGGACAGGGGGTACGAGCAGTACTTC. The V and J genes are TRBV19 and TRBJ2-7; 10 bases align to TRBD1. There are 14 residues in the CDR3. The germline gives CDR1 LNHDA, CDR2 SQIVND (reference sequence). J was trimmed by 4 bases and V by 3 bases; bases with no gene match: 3.

This clone turned up a few times. V is TRBV7-6 and J is TRBJ2-2, with TRBD2 matching over 11 bases. Germline assignment: CDR1 SGHVS and CDR2 FNYEAQ. Trimming took 6 bases from V and 6 from J; bases not matched to a gene: 6. This CDR3 is 15 amino acids long. The CDR3 DNA is TGTGCCAGCAGTCCGAGGACTAGCGGGTCCGGGGAGCTGTTTTTT. Protein sequence: CASSPRTSGSGELFF.

The chain recombines TRBV30 with TRBJ2-5; 16 bases map to TRBD2. With the DNA end fitting TRBJ2-7 better, the J assignment may be wrong. The CDR3 runs to 15 residues. Germline V gene lookup returns CDR1 GTSNPN and CDR2 SVGIG (reference sequence). The CDR3 spells CAWRAGTSGRDEQYF. The CDR3 DNA reads TGTGCCTGGAGAGCCGGGACTAGCGGGAGGGACGAGCAGTACTTC.

The chain employs TRBV19 and TRBJ2-5, with 11 bases fitting TRBD1. The CDR3 extends over 17 amino acids. After removal of 0 bases from V and 6 bases from J, the junction contained 9 bases not matched to a gene. Per the germline V gene, CDR1 is LNHDA and CDR2 is SQIVND (reference sequence). The CDR3 reads CASSIDPSGQGAQTQYF. In DNA form, the CDR3 reads TGTGCCAGTAGTATAGATCCCTCCGGACAGGGGGCGCAGACCCAGTACTTC.

The CDR3 loop reads CASKQGRGYEQYF. In nucleotides, the CDR3 is TGTGCCAGTAAACAGGGCCGGGGCTACGAGCAGTACTTC. The chain is built from TRBV27 and TRBJ2-7; D is possibly TRBD1 (6 bases). V gave up 9 bases and J gave up 3 bases, with 15 bases separating them. CDR3 length: 13 residues. CDR1 is MNHEY, CDR2 SMNVEV, per germline (reference sequence).

In regard to this clone: Other DNA sequences of this sample code for an identical CDR3. J is TRBJ2-3 and V is TRBV6-1, with D perhaps matching TRBD2 (6 bases). Germline V gene lookup returns CDR1 MNHNS and CDR2 SASEGT. Trimming pared 6 bases from V and 2 bases from J, leaving 15 bases between. CDR3 length: 15 residues. In nucleotides, the CDR3 is TGTGCCAGCAGGGGGTTAGCGGATCCCACAGATACGCAGTATTTT. Translating it yields CASRGLADPTDTQYF.

This clone was detected only a few times. The genes are TRBV30 and TRBJ1-1; TRBD1 aligns across 7 bases. The V segment lost 5 bases and the J segment 2 bases; nucleotides outside the gene matches: 8. Germline V CDR1 and CDR2: GTSNPN, SVGIG (reference sequence). The CDR3 runs to 14 residues. The chain's CDR3 is CAWDRQGINTEAFF. DNA for the CDR3: TGTGCCTGGGACAGACAGGGAATTAACACTGAAGCTTTCTTT.

This chain links TRBV27 with TRBJ1-2; D is unresolved. Germline CDR1 reads MNHEY; CDR2 reads SMNVEV (reference sequence). The CDR3 is 8 residues long. V was shortened by 7 bases and J by 8 bases, with 2 bases between the two germline ends. DNA for the CDR3: TGTGCCAGCACCGGCTACACCTTC. Translating it yields CASTGYTF.

The rearrangement links TRBV5-4 to TRBJ2-1, with a tentative D call TRBD2 (6 bases). The germline CDR1 and CDR2 sequences are SGHNT and YYREEE (reference sequence). The CDR3 sequence is 14 residues long. V was pared by 5 bases and J by 6 bases, with 15 bases between. For the CDR3, the DNA is TGTGCCAGCAGGGGTGGCGGGAAGGGCAATGAGCAGTTCTTC. Protein: CASRGGGKGNEQFF.

The chain has TRBV4-2 and TRBJ1-2; D remains unclear. The CDR3 runs to 14 residues. V dropped 0 bases and J dropped 8 bases, with 13 bases sitting between them. The germline gives CDR1 LGHNA, CDR2 YNFKEQ. CDR3 nucleotide sequence: TGTGCCAGCAGCCAAGAACGGCAGTTGATAGGCTACACCTTC. It specifies CASSQERQLIGYTF.

The chain has TRBV5-1 and TRBJ2-2; 7 bases agree with TRBD2. Germline values: CDR1 SGHRS, CDR2 YFSETQ. With 4 bases clipped from V and 5 bases from J, the junction kept 5 bases outside the gene matches. The CDR3 spans 14 residues. The DNA of the CDR3 is TGCGCCAGCAGCGTGGGAGGGCCGACCGGGGAGCTGTTTTTT. Residues: CASSVGGPTGELFF.